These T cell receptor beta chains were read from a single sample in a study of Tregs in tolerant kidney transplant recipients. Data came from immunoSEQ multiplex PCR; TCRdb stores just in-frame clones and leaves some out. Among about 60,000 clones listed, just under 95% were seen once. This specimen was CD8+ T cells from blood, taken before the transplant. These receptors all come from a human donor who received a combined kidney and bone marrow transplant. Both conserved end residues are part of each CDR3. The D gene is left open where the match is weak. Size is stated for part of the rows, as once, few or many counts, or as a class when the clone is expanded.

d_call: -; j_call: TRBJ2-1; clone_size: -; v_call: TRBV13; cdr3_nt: TGTGCCAGCAGCGCACGGACTGAAAATGAGCAGTTCTTC; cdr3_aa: CASSARTENEQFF
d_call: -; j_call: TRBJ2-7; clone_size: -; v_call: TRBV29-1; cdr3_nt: TGCAGCGTTGCGGGATCCTACGAGCAGTACTTC; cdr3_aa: CSVAGSYEQYF
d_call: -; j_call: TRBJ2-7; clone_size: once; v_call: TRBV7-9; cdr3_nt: TGTGCCAGCAGCTCTCTTTACAGGGAATTGGGGGAGCAGTACTTC; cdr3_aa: CASSSLYRELGEQYF
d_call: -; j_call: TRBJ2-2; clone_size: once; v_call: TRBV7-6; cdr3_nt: TGTGCCAGCAGCCCCCTAGTTGGGGAGTCAACCGGGGAGCTGTTTTTT; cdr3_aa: CASSPLVGESTGELFF
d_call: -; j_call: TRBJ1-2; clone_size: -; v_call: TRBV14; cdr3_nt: TGTGCCAGCAGCCGGACGGCGGGTTATGGCTACACCTTC; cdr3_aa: CASSRTAGYGYTF
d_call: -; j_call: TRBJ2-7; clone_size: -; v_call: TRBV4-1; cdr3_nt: TGCGCCAGCAGTAAGCGTCAGGGCTCCTACGAGCAGTACTTC; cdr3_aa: CASSKRQGSYEQYF
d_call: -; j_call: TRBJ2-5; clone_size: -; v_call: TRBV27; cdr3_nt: TGTGCCAGCAGTTTAGGGTTAGCGGACCAAGAGACCCAGTACTTC; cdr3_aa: CASSLGLADQETQYF
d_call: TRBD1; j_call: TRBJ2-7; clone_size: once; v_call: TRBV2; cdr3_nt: TGTGCCAGCGTCTCCGGGACAGGGGACTACGAGCAGTACTTC; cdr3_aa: CASVSGTGDYEQYF
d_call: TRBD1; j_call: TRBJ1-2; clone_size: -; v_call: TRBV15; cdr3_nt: TGTGCCACCAGCAGAGGGGGGTTGACAGGGGCCTATGGCTACACCTTC; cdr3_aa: CATSRGGLTGAYGYTF
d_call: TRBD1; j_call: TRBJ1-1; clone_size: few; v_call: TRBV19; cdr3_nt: TGTGCCAGTAGTCCTATCCCAGGGGGATACACTGAAGCTTTCTTT; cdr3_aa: CASSPIPGGYTEAFF
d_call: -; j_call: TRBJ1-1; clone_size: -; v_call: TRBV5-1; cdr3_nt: TGCGCCAGCAGCTCCTATGAGGGCCTCCCGGGTATTTTAGAAGCTTTCTTT; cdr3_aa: CASSSYEGLPGILEAFF
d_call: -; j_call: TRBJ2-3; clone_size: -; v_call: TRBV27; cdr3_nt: TGTGCCAGCAGTTTTGTGAGTAGCACAGATACGCAGTATTTT; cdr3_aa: CASSFVSSTDTQYF
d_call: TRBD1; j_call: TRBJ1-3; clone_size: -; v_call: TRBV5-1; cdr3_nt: TGCGCCAGCAGCTGGGGGGACAGGGGGCCCCTCTTTGGTAACACCATATATTTT; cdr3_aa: CASSWGDRGPLFGNTIYF
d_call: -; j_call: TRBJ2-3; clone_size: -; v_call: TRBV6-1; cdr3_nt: TGTGCCAGCAGTGAAGGCAGATTAGATACGCAGTATTTT; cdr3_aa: CASSEGRLDTQYF
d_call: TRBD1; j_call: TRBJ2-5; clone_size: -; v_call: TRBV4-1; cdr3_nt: TGCGCCAGCAGTCAATCAGGGGGCCAGGCGGAGACCCAGTACTTC; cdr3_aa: CASSQSGGQAETQYF
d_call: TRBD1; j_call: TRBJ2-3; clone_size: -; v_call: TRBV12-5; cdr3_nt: TGTGCTAGTGGTCCGGGGACAGGGATAAGCACAGATACGCAGTATTTT; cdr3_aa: CASGPGTGISTDTQYF
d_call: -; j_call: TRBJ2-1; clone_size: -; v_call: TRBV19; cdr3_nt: TGTGCCAGTAGTACCGACAACTACAATGAGCAGTTCTTC; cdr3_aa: CASSTDNYNEQFF
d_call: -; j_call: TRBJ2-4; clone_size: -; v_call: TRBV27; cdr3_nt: TGTGCCAGCAGTTTCCGGGGTAATAGCATTCAGTACTTC; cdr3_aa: CASSFRGNSIQYF
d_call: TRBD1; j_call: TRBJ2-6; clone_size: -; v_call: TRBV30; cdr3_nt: TGTGCCTGGACCGCCGGGACAGGATACTCTGGGGCCAACGTCCTGACTTTC; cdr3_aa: CAWTAGTGYSGANVLTF
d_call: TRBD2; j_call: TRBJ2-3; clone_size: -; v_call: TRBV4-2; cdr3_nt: TGTGCCAGCAGCGACTTCTTAGCGGGGGAGGCAGATACGCAGTATTTT; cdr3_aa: CASSDFLAGEADTQYF
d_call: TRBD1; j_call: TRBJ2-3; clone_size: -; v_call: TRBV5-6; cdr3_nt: TGTGCCAGCAGCCTAGGGACAGGGATCACAGATACGCAGTATTTT; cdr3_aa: CASSLGTGITDTQYF
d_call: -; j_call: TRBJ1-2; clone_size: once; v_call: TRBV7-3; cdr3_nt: TGTGCCAGCAGCTCCGGGAGGGGAATCACACCCTACACCTTC; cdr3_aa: CASSSGRGITPYTF
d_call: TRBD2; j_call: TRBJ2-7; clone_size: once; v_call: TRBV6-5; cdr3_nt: TGTGCCAGCAGTTACGGCGGGAGGCACTACGAGCAGTACTTC; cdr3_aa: CASSYGGRHYEQYF
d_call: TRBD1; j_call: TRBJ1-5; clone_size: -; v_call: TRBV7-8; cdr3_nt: TGTGCCAGCAGGAATGGACAGGGGGCGGGTCAGCCCCAGCATTTT; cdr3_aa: CASRNGQGAGQPQHF
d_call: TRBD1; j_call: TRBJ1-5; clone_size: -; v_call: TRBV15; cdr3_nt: TGTGCCACCAGCAGGTATCAGGGGGCTGGCAATCAGCCCCAGCATTTT; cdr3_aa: CATSRYQGAGNQPQHF
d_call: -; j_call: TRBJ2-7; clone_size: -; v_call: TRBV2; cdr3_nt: TGTGCCAGCAGTACCGTAGTTGAGAGACTGTACGAGCAGTACTTC; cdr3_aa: CASSTVVERLYEQYF
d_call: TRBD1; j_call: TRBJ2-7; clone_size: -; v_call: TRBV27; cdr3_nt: TGTGCCAGCTCATACCGGGACAGCGCCTACGAGCAGTACTTC; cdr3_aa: CASSYRDSAYEQYF
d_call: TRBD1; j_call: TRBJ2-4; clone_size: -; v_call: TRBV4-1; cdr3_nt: TGCGCCAGCAGCCAGGGGACAGGAACCCCAAACATTCAGTACTTC; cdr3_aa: CASSQGTGTPNIQYF
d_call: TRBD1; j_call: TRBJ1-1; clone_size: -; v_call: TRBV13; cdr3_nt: TGTGCCAGCAGCTACGGACAGGGGAACACTGAAGCTTTCTTT; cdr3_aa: CASSYGQGNTEAFF
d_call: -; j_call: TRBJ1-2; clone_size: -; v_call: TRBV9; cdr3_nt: TGTGCCAGCAGCGTAGAGGGGACACTTTCTAACTATGGCTACACCTTC; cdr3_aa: CASSVEGTLSNYGYTF
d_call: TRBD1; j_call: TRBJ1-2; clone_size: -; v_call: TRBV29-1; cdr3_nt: TGCAGCGTTGATTGGACAGGGGCGTCCTATGGCTACACCTTC; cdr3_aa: CSVDWTGASYGYTF
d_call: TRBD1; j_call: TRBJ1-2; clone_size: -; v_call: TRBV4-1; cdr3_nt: TGCGCCAGCAGCCCCAGACAGGGGCCCTATGGCTACACCTTC; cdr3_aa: CASSPRQGPYGYTF
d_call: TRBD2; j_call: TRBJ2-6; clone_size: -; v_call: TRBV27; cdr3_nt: TGTGCCAGCAGTCCCCTCCGGGGGGTTAGGGCCAACGTCCTGACTTTC; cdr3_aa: CASSPLRGVRANVLTF
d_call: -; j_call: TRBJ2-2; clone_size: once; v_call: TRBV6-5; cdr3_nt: TGTGCCAGCAGTTACCGGGCGGGGAATACCGGGGAGCTGTTTTTT; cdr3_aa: CASSYRAGNTGELFF
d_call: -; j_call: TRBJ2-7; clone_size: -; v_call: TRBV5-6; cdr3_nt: TGTGCCAGCAGCCCCACAGGGTACTACGAGCAGTACTTC; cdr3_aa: CASSPTGYYEQYF
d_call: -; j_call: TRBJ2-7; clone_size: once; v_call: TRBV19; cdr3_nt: TGTGCCAGTAGTATAACCGGGGGCTCCTACGAGCAGTACTTC; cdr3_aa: CASSITGGSYEQYF
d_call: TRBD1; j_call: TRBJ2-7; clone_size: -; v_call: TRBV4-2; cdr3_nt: TGTGCCAGCAGCCAGCCGGGACAGTTCGAGCAGTACTTC; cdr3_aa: CASSQPGQFEQYF
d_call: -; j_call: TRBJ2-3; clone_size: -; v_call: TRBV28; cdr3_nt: TGTGCCAGCAGATCAGGGGATACGCAGTATTTT; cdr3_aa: CASRSGDTQYF
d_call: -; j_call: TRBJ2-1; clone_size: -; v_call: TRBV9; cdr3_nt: TGTGCCAGCAGTTATATCGACAATGAGCAGTTCTTC; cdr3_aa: CASSYIDNEQFF
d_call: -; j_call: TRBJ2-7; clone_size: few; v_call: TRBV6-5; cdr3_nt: TGTGCCAGCAGTTCAGGTTTAACCTACGAGCAGTACTTC; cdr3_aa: CASSSGLTYEQYF
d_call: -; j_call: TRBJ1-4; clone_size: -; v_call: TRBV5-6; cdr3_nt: TGTGCCAGCAGCTCGACAGGTCTTGCAACTAATGAAAAACTGTTTTTT; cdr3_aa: CASSSTGLATNEKLFF
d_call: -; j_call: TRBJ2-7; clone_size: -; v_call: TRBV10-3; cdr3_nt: TGTGCCATCAGCGGGGACACCGCCTACGAGCAGTACTTC; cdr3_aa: CAISGDTAYEQYF
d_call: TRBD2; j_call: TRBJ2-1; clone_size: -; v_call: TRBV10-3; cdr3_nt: TGTGCCACCGGGGGGGATGAGCAGTTCTTC; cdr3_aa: CATGGDEQFF
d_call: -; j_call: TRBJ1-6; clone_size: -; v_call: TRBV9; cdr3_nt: TGTGCCAGCAGCGAGGGGGGGGAAAGTTCACCCCTCCACTTT; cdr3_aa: CASSEGGESSPLHF
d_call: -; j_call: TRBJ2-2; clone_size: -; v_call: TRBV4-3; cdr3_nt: TGCGCCAGCAGCCAAGATTTCTGGTGGGGGGGCGGCACCGGGGAGCTGTTTTTT; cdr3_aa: CASSQDFWWGGGTGELFF
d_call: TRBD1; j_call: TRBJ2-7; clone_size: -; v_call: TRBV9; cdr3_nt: TGTGCCAGCAGCGTAGGGTCAGGGGGCTACGAGCAGTACTTC; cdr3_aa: CASSVGSGGYEQYF
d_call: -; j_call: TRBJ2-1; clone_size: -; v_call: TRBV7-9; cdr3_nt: TGTGCCAGCAGCCTCGTCAGGGGCCCCTACAATGAGCAGTTCTTC; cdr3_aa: CASSLVRGPYNEQFF
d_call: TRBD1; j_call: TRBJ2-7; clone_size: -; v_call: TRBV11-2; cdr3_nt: TGTGCCAGCAGCGCGGACAGGGACGAGCAGTACTTC; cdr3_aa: CASSADRDEQYF
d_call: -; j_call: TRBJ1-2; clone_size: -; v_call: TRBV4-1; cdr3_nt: TGCGCCAGCAGCCAAGATTCTGTTGAGACAGCCTTAAGTTTCGGCTACACCTTC; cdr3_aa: CASSQDSVETALSFGYTF
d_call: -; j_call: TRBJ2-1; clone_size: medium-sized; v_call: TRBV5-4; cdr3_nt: TGTGCCAGCAGCTTGGGCGTGTTGGGCAGGGGCTTTTTGGATGAGCAGTTCTTC; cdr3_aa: CASSLGVLGRGFLDEQFF
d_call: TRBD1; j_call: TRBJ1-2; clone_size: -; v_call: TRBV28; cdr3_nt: TGTGCCAGCATGTGGGACAGGGGACGACCCTACACCTTC; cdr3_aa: CASMWDRGRPYTF
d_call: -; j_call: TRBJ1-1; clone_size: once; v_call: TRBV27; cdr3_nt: TGTGCCAGCAGTCCCCTAGGAAACACTGAAGCTTTCTTT; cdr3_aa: CASSPLGNTEAFF
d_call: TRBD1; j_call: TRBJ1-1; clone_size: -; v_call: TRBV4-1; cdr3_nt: TGCGCCAGCAGCCAAGAACGGAGGGGGCACTACACTGAAGCTTTCTTT; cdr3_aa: CASSQERRGHYTEAFF